A single T cell receptor (beta chain) is shown here with its context. Germline CDR1 MGHRA, CDR2 YSYEKL. The ends were cut back, 5 bases at V and 1 base at J, with 12 bases in the middle. This CDR3 has 15 residues. The data were taken from a study of blood T cell repertoires in COVID-19. Turning to the study itself: Acute and convalescent COVID-19 samples came from the United States, Italy and Spain.

Self-reported history from a screening survey and questionnaire set each donor's cohort. During the 2 weeks before they entered the study, exposed participants had met someone with a PCR-confirmed or clinician-diagnosed COVID-19 case. Per the original data handling: Cell counts per sample came from amplifying reference gene primers. Sequencing used immunoSEQ multiplex PCR; TCRdb keeps in-frame clones, though not all of them. Clone size and the V and J calls come from that table; the DNA yielded D and trimming. The sample lists roughly 230,000 clones; around 83% were seen once. The sample taken for sequencing was PBMCs or T cells enriched from blood (not recorded which). The sequence was obtained from a woman in her forties or fifties who had been exposed to COVID-19. The V call is TRBV4-1, the J call TRBJ1-5; D gene uncertain. The CDR3 loop reads CASSSEGFSNQPQHF. Written as DNA, the CDR3 is TGCGCCAGCAGCTCCGAGGGTTTCAGCAATCAGCCCCAGCATTTT.